This T cell receptor beta chain was recorded in a study of tumor-infiltrating lymphocytes in primary liver carcinoma. Study-level background: Primary liver carcinomas in the patients were surgically resected. Study-level points and caveats: Overlap between tumor regions exceeded overlap of tumor with adjacent tissue or blood.

This clonotype was counted only a few times. No antigen is known for it. The ends were cut back, 1 base at V and 8 bases at J, with 9 bases in the middle. The length of the CDR3 is 14 residues. The germline gives CDR1 SEHNR, CDR2 FQNEAQ (reference sequence). Extraction also yielded germline DNA, while blood RNA was obtained from unsorted whole blood. Chronic HBV infection affected patients, none of whom had received treatment. A constant-region primer served to make TCR beta cDNA from around 500 ng total RNA. Three rounds of nested multiplex PCR with slightly modified ARM-PCR produced TCR beta libraries. The study ran its first two PCR rounds for approximately 11 cycles each, using TRBV1-TRBV30 forward primers and a C-beta reverse primer. TCRdb reprocessed the multiplex PCR reads with MiXCR, giving one entry per CDR3 protein. Here the sample spans almost 200,000 distinct CDR3 sequences, roughly 61% being singletons.

This clonotype originated in a woman in her fifties or sixties with primary liver carcinoma and hepatitis B virus infection. The sample taken for sequencing was peripheral blood. The V call is TRBV7-9, the J call TRBJ1-6; a possible D gene is TRBD1 (5 bases). CDR3 nucleotide sequence: TGTGCCAGCAGCTTAGAGGGGATGGATTCACCCCTCCACTTT. This encodes CASSLEGMDSPLHF.